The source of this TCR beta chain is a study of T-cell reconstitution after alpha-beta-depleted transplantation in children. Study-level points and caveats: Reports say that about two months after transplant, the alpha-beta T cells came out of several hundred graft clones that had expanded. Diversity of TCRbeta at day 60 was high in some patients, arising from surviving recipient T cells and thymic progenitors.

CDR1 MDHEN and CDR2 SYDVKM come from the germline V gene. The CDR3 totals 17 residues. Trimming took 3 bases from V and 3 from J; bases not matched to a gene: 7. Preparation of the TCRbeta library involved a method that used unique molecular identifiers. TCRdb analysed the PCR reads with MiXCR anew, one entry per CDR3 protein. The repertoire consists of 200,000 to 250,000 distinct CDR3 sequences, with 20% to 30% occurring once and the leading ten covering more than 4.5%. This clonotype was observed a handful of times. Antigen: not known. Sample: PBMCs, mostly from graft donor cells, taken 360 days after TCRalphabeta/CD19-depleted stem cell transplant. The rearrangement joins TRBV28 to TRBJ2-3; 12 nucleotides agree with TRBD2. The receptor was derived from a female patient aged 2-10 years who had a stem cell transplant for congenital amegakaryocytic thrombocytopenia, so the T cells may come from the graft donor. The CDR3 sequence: CASSFTLAGGPTDTQYF. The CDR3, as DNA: TGTGCCAGCAGTTTCACCCTAGCGGGAGGGCCGACAGATACGCAGTATTTT.